A selection of T cell receptor beta chains follows, all from one sample in a study of T-cell reconstitution after alpha-beta-depleted transplantation in children. MiXCR was run by TCRdb on the PCR reads, yielding one entry per CDR3 protein. The repertoire holds hundreds of thousands of distinct CDR3 sequences, 20% to 30% seen once, with about 5% in the top ten. The source material was PBMCs, mostly from graft donor cells, sampled 360 days after TCRalphabeta/CD19-depleted stem cell transplant. Receptors were obtained from a female patient between 2 and 15 years old who had a stem cell transplant for congenital amegakaryocytic thrombocytopenia, so the T cells may come from the graft donor. Each CDR3 is given with its conserved first and last residue. Each record gives: CDR3 length, J gene, D gene, V gene, clone size, CDR3 protein, CDR3 DNA. D genes are given only for firm matches. A row's size may be missing; if present it is once, few, many or a size class.

CDR3 length: 15
J gene: TRBJ2-1
D gene: TRBD2
V gene: TRBV2
clone size: NA
CDR3 protein: CASILEGLAYNEQFF
CDR3 DNA: TGTGCCAGCATTCTGGAGGGACTAGCCTACAATGAGCAGTTCTTC

CDR3 length: 13
J gene: TRBJ2-7
D gene: NA
V gene: TRBV7-9
clone size: few
CDR3 protein: CASSSSIGYEQYF
CDR3 DNA: TGTGCCAGCAGCTCATCCATTGGGTACGAGCAGTACTTC

CDR3 length: 15
J gene: TRBJ2-7
D gene: TRBD1
V gene: TRBV7-9
clone size: NA
CDR3 protein: CASSLGTGTARRQYF
CDR3 DNA: TGTGCCAGCAGCTTAGGAACCGGGACAGCCCGTCGGCAGTACTTC

CDR3 length: 13
J gene: TRBJ2-7
D gene: TRBD1
V gene: TRBV2
clone size: few
CDR3 protein: CASSDQGAYEQYF
CDR3 DNA: TGTGCCAGCAGTGATCAGGGGGCCTACGAGCAGTACTTC

CDR3 length: 13
J gene: TRBJ1-1
D gene: NA
V gene: TRBV27
clone size: NA
CDR3 protein: CASSPGLNTEAFF
CDR3 DNA: TGTGCCAGCAGCCCCGGTCTTAACACTGAAGCTTTCTTT

CDR3 length: 15
J gene: TRBJ2-2
D gene: NA
V gene: TRBV7-6
clone size: NA
CDR3 protein: CASSLAIKGTGELFF
CDR3 DNA: TGTGCCAGCAGCTTAGCTATAAAGGGGACCGGGGAGCTGTTTTTT

CDR3 length: 15
J gene: TRBJ2-5
D gene: NA
V gene: TRBV24-1
clone size: NA
CDR3 protein: CATSDRLATQETQYF
CDR3 DNA: TGTGCCACCAGTGACCGTCTAGCGACCCAAGAGACCCAGTACTTC

CDR3 length: 13
J gene: TRBJ1-1
D gene: NA
V gene: TRBV5-1
clone size: NA
CDR3 protein: CASSSLQVTEAFF
CDR3 DNA: TGCGCCAGCAGCTCACTACAGGTAACAGAAGCTTTCTTT

CDR3 length: 15
J gene: TRBJ2-1
D gene: NA
V gene: TRBV6-1
clone size: NA
CDR3 protein: CASSPGTNWVNEQFF
CDR3 DNA: TGTGCCAGCAGTCCGGGGACCAACTGGGTGAATGAGCAGTTCTTC

CDR3 length: 15
J gene: TRBJ1-4
D gene: NA
V gene: TRBV7-1
clone size: once
CDR3 protein: CASSSPPAAIEKLFF
CDR3 DNA: TGTGCCAGCAGCTCCCCCCCTGCGGCCATAGAAAAACTGTTTTTT